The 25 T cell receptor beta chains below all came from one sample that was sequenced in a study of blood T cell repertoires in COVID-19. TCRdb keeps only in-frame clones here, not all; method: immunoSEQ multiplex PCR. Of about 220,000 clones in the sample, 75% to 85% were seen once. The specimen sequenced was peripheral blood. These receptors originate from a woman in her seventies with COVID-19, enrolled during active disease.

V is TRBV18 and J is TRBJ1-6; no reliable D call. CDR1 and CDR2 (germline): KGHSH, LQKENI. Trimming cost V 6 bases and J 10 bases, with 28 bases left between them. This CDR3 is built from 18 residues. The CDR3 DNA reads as TGTGCCAGCTCGTCCAATACTCCGGGAGCAGGTTTTTTGTCACCCCTCCACTTT. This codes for CASSSNTPGAGFLSPLHF.

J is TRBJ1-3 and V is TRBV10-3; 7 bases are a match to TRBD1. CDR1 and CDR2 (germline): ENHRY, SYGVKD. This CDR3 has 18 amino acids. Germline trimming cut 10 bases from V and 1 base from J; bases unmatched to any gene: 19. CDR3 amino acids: CATSRDSRNLASGNTIYF. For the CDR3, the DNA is TGTGCCACTTCCCGGGACAGCCGAAACCTAGCATCTGGAAACACCATATATTTT.

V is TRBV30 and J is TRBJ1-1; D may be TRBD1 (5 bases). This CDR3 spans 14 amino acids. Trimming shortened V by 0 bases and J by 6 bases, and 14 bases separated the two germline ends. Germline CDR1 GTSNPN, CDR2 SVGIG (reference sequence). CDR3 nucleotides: TGTGCCTGGAGTGTAGCAGGGTCGTATTCTGAAGCTTTCTTT. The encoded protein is CAWSVAGSYSEAFF.

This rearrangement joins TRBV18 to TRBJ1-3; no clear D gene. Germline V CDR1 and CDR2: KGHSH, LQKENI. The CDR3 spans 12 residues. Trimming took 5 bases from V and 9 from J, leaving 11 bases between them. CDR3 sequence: CASSTDSSTIYF. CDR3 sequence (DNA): TGTGCCAGCTCAACTGACTCAAGCACCATATATTTT.

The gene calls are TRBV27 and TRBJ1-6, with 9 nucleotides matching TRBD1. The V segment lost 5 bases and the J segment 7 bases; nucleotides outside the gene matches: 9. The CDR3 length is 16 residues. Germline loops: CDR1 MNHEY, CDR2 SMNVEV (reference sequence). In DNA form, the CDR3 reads TGTGCCAGCAGTGTCGGGGCGGACAGGGGAAATTCACCCCTCCACTTT. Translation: CASSVGADRGNSPLHF.

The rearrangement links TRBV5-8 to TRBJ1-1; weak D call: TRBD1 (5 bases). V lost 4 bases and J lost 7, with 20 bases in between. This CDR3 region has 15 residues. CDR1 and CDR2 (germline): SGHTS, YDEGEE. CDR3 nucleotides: TGTGCCAGCAGCCGGGGGGAGGGCGGAGGTCTTGAAGCTTTCTTT. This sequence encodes CASSRGEGGGLEAFF.

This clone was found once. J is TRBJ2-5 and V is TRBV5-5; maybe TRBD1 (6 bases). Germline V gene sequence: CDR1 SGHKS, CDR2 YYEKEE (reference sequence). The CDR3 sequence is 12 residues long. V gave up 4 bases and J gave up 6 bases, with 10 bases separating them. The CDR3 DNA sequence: TGTGCCAGCAGCAGAGGGGGTCAGACCCAGTACTTC. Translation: CASSRGGQTQYF.

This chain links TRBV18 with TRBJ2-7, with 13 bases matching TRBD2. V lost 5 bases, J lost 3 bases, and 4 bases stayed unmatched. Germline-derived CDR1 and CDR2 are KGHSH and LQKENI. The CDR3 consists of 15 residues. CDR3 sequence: CASSRTSGGIYEQYF. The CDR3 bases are TGTGCCAGCTCAAGGACTAGCGGGGGAATCTACGAGCAGTACTTC. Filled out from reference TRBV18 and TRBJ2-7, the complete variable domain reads NAGVMQNPRHLVRRRGQEARLRCSPMKGHSHVYWYRQLPEEGLKFMVYLQKENIIDESGMPKERFSAEFPKEGPSILRIQQVVRGDSAAYFCASSRTSGGIYEQYFGPGTRLTVT.

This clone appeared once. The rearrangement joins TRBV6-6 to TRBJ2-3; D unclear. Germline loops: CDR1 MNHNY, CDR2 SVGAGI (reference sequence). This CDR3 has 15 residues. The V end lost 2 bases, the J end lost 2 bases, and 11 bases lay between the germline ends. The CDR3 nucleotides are TGTGCCAGCAGTTACGTGGGCTCTCCCACAGATACGCAGTATTTT. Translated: CASSYVGSPTDTQYF.

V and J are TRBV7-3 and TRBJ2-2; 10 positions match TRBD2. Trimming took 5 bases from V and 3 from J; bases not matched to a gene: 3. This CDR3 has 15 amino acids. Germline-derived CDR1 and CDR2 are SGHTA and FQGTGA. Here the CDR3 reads CASSPSGGDTGELFF. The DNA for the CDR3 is TGTGCCAGCAGCCCTAGCGGGGGAGACACCGGGGAGCTGTTTTTT. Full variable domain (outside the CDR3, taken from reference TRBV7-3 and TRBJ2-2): GAGVSQTPSNKVTEKGKYVELRCDPISGHTALYWYRQSLGQGPEFLIYFQGTGAADDSGLPNDRFFAVRPEGSVSTLKIQRTERGDSAVYLCASSPSGGDTGELFFGEGSRLTVL.

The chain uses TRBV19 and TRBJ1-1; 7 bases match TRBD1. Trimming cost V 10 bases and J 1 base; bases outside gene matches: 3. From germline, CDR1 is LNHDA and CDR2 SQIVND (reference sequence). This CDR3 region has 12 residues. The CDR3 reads CAIRQGNTEAFF. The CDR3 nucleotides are TGTGCCATAAGACAGGGGAACACTGAAGCTTTCTTT.

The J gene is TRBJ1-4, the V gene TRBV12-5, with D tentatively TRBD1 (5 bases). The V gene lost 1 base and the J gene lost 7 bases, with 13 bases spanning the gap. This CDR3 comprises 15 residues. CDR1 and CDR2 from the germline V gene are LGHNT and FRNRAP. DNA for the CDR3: TGTGCTAGTGGTTTGGGAGGCGGGGGAGGTGAAAAACTGTTTTTT. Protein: CASGLGGGGGEKLFF.

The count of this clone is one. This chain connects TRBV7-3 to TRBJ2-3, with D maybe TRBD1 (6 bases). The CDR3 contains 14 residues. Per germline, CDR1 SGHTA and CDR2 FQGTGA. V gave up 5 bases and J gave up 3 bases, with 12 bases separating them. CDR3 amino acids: CASSPGDVTDTQYF. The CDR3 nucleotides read TGTGCCAGCAGCCCAGGGGACGTAACAGATACGCAGTATTTT.

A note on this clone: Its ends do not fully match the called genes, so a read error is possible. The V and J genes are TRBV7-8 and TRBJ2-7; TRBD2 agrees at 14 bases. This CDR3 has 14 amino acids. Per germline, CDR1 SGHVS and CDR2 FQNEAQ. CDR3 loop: CASSLLGLAGEPSF. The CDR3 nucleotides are TGTGCCAGCAGCTTACTGGGACTAGCGGGAGAGCCCTCCTTC.

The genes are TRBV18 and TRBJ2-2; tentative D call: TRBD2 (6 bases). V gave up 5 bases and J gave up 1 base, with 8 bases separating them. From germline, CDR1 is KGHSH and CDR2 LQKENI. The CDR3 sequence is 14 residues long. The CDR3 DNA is TGTGCCAGCTCAACGGGACTGAACACCGGGGAGCTGTTTTTT. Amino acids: CASSTGLNTGELFF.

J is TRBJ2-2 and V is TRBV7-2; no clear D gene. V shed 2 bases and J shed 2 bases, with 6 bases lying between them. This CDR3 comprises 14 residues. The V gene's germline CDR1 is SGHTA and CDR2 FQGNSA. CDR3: CASSLSVNTGELFF. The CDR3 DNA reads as TGTGCCAGCAGCTTATCGGTAAACACCGGGGAGCTGTTTTTT.

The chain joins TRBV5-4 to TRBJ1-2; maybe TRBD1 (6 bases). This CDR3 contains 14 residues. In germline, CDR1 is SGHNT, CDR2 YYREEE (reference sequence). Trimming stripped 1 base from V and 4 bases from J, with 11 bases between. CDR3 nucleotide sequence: TGTGCCAGCAGCTTGCAGGGACACCTCTATGGCTACACCTTC. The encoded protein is CASSLQGHLYGYTF. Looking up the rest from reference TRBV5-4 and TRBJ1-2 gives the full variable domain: ETGVTQSPTHLIKTRGQQVTLRCSSQSGHNTVSWYQQALGQGPQFIFQYYREEENGRGNFPPRFSGLQFPNYSSELNVNALELDDSALYLCASSLQGHLYGYTFGSGTRLTVV.

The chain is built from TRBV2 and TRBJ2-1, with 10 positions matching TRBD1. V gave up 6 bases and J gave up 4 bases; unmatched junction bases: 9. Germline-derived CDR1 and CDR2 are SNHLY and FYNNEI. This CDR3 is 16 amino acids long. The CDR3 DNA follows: TGTGCCAGCAGCGATCCGGGGGGACAGGGGTACAATGAGCAGTTCTTC. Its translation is CASSDPGGQGYNEQFF.

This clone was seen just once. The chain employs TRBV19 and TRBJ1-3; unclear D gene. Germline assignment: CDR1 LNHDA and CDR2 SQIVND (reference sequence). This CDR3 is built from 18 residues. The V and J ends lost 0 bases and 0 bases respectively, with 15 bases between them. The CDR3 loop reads CASSIDLGGLLSGNTIYF. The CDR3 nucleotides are TGTGCCAGTAGTATAGATCTAGGCGGATTACTCTCTGGAAACACCATATATTTT.

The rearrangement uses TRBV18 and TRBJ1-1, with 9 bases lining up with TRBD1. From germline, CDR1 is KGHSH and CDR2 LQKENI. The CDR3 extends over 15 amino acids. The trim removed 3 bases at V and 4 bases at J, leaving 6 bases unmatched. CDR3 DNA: TGTGCCAGCTCACCCCAGAGACAGGGGGGCACTGAAGCTTTCTTT. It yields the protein CASSPQRQGGTEAFF.

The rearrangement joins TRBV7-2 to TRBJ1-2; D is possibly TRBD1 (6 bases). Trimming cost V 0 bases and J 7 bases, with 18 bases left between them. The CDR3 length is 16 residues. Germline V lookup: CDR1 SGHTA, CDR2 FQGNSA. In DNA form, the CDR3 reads TGTGCCAGCAGCTTAGCGCTAGCGGGGGGCGGGGGTGGCTACACCTTC. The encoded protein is CASSLALAGGGGGYTF.

The CDR3 DNA is TGTGCCAGCAGCTTTCCCGGGACAGGGAGTTCACCCCTCCACTTT. Its protein product is CASSFPGTGSSPLHF. This chain uses TRBV5-6 with TRBJ1-6; the match to TRBD1 covers 9 bases. This CDR3 spans 15 amino acids. V trimming: 2 bases; J trimming: 9 bases; junction bases outside the gene matches: 6. CDR1 SGHDT and CDR2 YYEEEE come from the germline V gene. Full variable domain (remainder filled in from reference TRBV5-6 and TRBJ1-6): DAGVTQSPTHLIKTRGQQVTLRCSPKSGHDTVSWYQQALGQGPQFIFQYYEEEERQRGNFPDRFSGHQFPNYSSELNVNALLLGDSALYLCASSFPGTGSSPLHFGNGTRLTVT.

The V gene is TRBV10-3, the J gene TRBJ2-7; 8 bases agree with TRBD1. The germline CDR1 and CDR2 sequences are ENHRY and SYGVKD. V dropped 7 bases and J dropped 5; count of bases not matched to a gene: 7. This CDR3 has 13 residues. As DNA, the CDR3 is TGTGCCATCAAGGGGCAGGGGGCCGACGAGCAGTACTTC. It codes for CAIKGQGADEQYF.

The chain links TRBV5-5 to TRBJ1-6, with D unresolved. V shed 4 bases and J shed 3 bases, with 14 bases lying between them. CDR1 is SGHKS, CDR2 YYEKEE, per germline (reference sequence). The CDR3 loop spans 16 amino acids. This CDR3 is CASSPWRGDYNSPLHF. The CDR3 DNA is TGTGCCAGCAGCCCTTGGCGCGGGGACTATAATTCACCCCTCCACTTT.

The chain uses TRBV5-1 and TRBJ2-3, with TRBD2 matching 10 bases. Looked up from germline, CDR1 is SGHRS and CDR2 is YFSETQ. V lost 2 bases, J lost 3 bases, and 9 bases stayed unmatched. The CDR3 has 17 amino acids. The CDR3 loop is CASSFRLAGDATDTQYF. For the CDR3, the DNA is TGCGCCAGCAGCTTTAGGCTAGCGGGAGACGCGACAGATACGCAGTATTTT.